A single sample gave rise to the 5 T cell receptor beta chains below, sequenced in a study of cytomegalovirus exposure and HLA in healthy donors. 60 Vbeta and 13 Jbeta primers were used in PCR. TCRdb's table, derived via immunoSEQ multiplex PCR, lists solely in-frame clones and lacks some. In the table there are over 200,000 clones, around 85% of which are singletons. Sequenced sample: PBMCs. Receptors were obtained from a human donor in good health.

The chain joins TRBV7-8 to TRBJ2-3; TRBD2 matches at 8 bases. The CDR3 runs 15 residues. Germline V gene data show CDR1 as SGHVS and CDR2 as FQNEAQ. V trimming: 6 bases; J trimming: 2 bases; junction bases outside the gene matches: 7. CDR3 amino acids: CASRRLARHTDTQYF. The CDR3 DNA is TGTGCCAGCAGAAGACTAGCGCGACACACAGATACGCAGTATTTT.

CDR3 sequence (DNA): TGTGCCAGCTCACCTCCTGGAGGACAGGGGCCCGGGGAGCTGTTTTTT. Its protein is CASSPPGGQGPGELFF. The chain is built from TRBV18 and TRBJ2-2, with 9 bases matching TRBD1. The CDR3 sequence is 16 residues long. CDR1 and CDR2 (germline): KGHSH, LQKENI. V lost 3 bases and J lost 6; bases outside the gene matches: 8.

The chain combines TRBV5-6 with TRBJ2-1, with D unclear. With 0 bases removed from V and 8 bases from J, the gap between germline ends came to 3 bases. The CDR3 runs 11 residues. Germline CDR1 is SGHDT and CDR2 is YYEEEE. The CDR3 loop is CASSLAYEQFF. The CDR3 DNA follows: TGTGCCAGCAGCTTGGCTTATGAGCAGTTCTTC.

The chain employs TRBV7-9 and TRBJ1-5; maybe TRBD1 (5 bases). CDR3 length equals 15 residues. V was pared by 5 bases and J by 0 bases, with 11 bases between. Germline V gene sequence: CDR1 SEHNR, CDR2 FQNEAQ (reference sequence). CDR3 DNA sequence: TGTGCCAGCAGCCCTGGCGGGGGTAGCAATCAGCCCCAGCATTTT. Protein: CASSPGGGSNQPQHF. Full variable domain (rest looked up from reference TRBV7-9 and TRBJ1-5): DTGVSQNPRHKITKRGQNVTFRCDPISEHNRLYWYRQTLGQGPEFLTYFQNEAQLEKSRLLSDRFSAERPKGSFSTLEIQRTEQGDSAMYLCASSPGGGSNQPQHFGDGTRLSIL.

The V call is TRBV5-1, the J call TRBJ1-2; D is undetermined. V lost 0 bases, J lost 7 bases, and 7 bases lay in between. The CDR3 length is 12 residues. CDR1 SGHRS and CDR2 YFSETQ come from the germline V gene. CDR3 coding DNA: TGCGCCAGCAGCTTGGGACTGGGTGGCTACACCTTC. Translation gives CASSLGLGGYTF.